This TCR beta chain was profiled in a study of blood T cell repertoires in COVID-19. Study information: Both acute and convalescent COVID-19 samples were obtained from the United States, Italy and Spain. PBMCs, B-cell-depleted T cells, or T cells were the source of the cDNA or gDNA that made up the material.

Original methodology: Amplified reference gene primers provided the basis for estimating nucleated cell counts. Using immunoSEQ multiplex PCR, the repertoire was profiled, and TCRdb retains in-frame clones only, with some absent. V and J calls and clone size are as listed in that table; D and trimming were resolved from the DNA. The sample contains about 180,000 clones, 70% to 90% of which appear only once. This clone was observed once. The sequenced material came from peripheral blood. The sequence derives from a man between 60 and 75 years old with acute or convalescent COVID-19.

The CDR3 nucleotides are TGTGCCAGCAGCCATAGGGGGACAGGGGTCTACGAGCAGTACTTC. Translation gives CASSHRGTGVYEQYF. The chain couples TRBV27 to TRBJ2-7; 10 nucleotides line up with TRBD1. The length of the CDR3 is 15 residues. V was clipped by 6 bases and J by 3 bases; unmatched bases: 8. Germline-derived CDR1 and CDR2 are MNHEY and SMNVEV (reference sequence).